One and the same sample provided the 20 T cell receptor beta chains below, sequenced in a study of graft-versus-host responses after intestinal transplantation. Measured with immunoSEQ multiplex PCR; TCRdb has only the in-frame clones, and not every one. The sample holds 9,500 to 10,000 clones; 94% are singletons and the top ten take around 2%. The specimen was PBMCs, collected 8 days after intestinal transplant. The receptors originated from a human patient who received an intestinal transplant, so some T cells may come from the graft donor.

This chain connects TRBV27 to TRBJ1-1; TRBD1 agrees at 7 bases. The CDR3 is 14 amino acids. J gave up 5 bases and V 3 bases, and 6 bases lay outside the gene matches. Per the germline V gene, CDR1 is MNHEY and CDR2 is SMNVEV (reference sequence). For the CDR3, the DNA is TGTGCCAGCAGTTTCACAGGGGCAAGAACTGAAGCTTTCTTT. Translation: CASSFTGARTEAFF.

The CDR3 loop is CASSRMRNTEAFF. CDR3 in DNA: TGTGCCAGCAGTCGGATGAGGAACACTGAAGCTTTCTTT. V and J are TRBV2 and TRBJ1-1; D ambiguous. CDR1 is SNHLY, CDR2 FYNNEI, per germline. V was shortened by 5 bases and J by 1 base, with 8 bases between the two germline ends. The CDR3 runs to 13 residues.

The chain links TRBV7-8 to TRBJ2-1; TRBD1 agrees at 10 bases. Germline CDR1 SGHVS, CDR2 FQNEAQ. Trimming cost V 1 base and J 6 bases; bases outside gene matches: 3. The CDR3 contains 15 residues. CDR3 sequence reads: CASSLGTGGVNEQFF. DNA of the CDR3: TGTGCCAGCAGCTTAGGGACAGGGGGTGTCAATGAGCAGTTCTTC.

V usage is TRBV30 and J usage is TRBJ2-5; tentatively, D is TRBD2 (6 bases). CDR3 length equals 14 residues. Per germline, CDR1 GTSNPN and CDR2 SVGIG (reference sequence). V was trimmed by 0 bases and J by 5 bases, leaving 13 bases between them. The CDR3 nucleotides read TGTGCCTGGAGTGTACTCGGGGGTCGGGAGACCCAGTACTTC. Protein sequence: CAWSVLGGRETQYF.

The chain combines TRBV5-1 with TRBJ2-7; D gene unclear. CDR1 is SGHRS and CDR2 is YFSETQ in the germline V gene. This CDR3 region has 13 residues. Trimming took 0 bases from V and 4 from J, leaving 8 bases between them. The CDR3 DNA sequence: TGCGCCAGCAGCTTGGAGGTGGGGTACGAGCAGTACTTC. Its protein is CASSLEVGYEQYF.

This chain connects TRBV6-1 to TRBJ1-2, with TRBD1 matching over 7 bases. The CDR3 covers 10 residues. After removal of 10 bases from V and 10 bases from J, the junction contained 6 bases not matched to a gene. Germline V lookup: CDR1 MNHNS, CDR2 SASEGT. The CDR3 nucleotides read TGTGCCACCCGGGACAGTTACTACACCTTC. It yields the protein CATRDSYYTF.

The chain employs TRBV27 and TRBJ2-1; D is ambiguous. The CDR3 is made up of 13 amino acids. Trimming removed 2 bases at V and 6 bases at J, with 8 bases between. Germline CDR1 reads MNHEY; CDR2 reads SMNVEV (reference sequence). In DNA, the CDR3 is TGTGCCAGCAGTTTAACACGGAGCAATGAGCAGTTCTTC. Translation gives CASSLTRSNEQFF.

V is TRBV10-3 and J is TRBJ2-1; 11 bases match TRBD1. CDR1 is ENHRY, CDR2 SYGVKD, per germline. V gave up 6 bases and J gave up 5 bases; unmatched junction bases: 6. This CDR3 has 15 amino acids. DNA of the CDR3: TGTGCCATCAGCCACCCGGGACAGGGGGACAATGAGCAGTTCTTC. Residues: CAISHPGQGDNEQFF.

This clone was recorded only once. The V and J genes are TRBV6-5 and TRBJ1-5; 8 bases are a match to TRBD1. The CDR3 consists of 15 residues. Germline V gene sequence: CDR1 MNHEY, CDR2 SVGAGI. J lost 4 bases, V lost 0 bases, and 2 bases had no gene match. This CDR3 is CASSYSGTGNQPQHF. The CDR3 DNA follows: TGTGCCAGCAGTTACTCGGGGACAGGTAATCAGCCCCAGCATTTT.

This rearrangement joins TRBV7-9 to TRBJ1-1, with D uncertain. Germline CDR1 and CDR2: SEHNR and FQNEAQ (reference sequence). Trimming stripped 6 bases from V and 3 bases from J, with 5 bases between. This CDR3 has 11 amino acids. CDR3 region: CASRRYTEAFF. CDR3 DNA sequence: TGTGCCAGCAGACGATACACTGAAGCTTTCTTT.

This chain links TRBV4-1 with TRBJ2-7; perhaps TRBD1 as D (5 bases). The CDR3 is 15 amino acids. V was clipped by 1 base and J by 2 bases, with 12 bases between them. In germline, CDR1 is MGHRA, CDR2 YSYEKL. CDR3 loop: CASSQVEQATYEQYF. CDR3 bases: TGCGCCAGCAGCCAAGTAGAACAGGCTACCTACGAGCAGTACTTC.

This clone was seen only once. The rearrangement links TRBV19 to TRBJ2-7; a possible D gene is TRBD2 (7 bases). This CDR3 is 15 amino acids long. V gave up 5 bases and J gave up 4 bases, with 18 bases separating them. Germline V gene lookup returns CDR1 LNHDA and CDR2 SQIVND (reference sequence). The CDR3 loop reads CASSPLLGGGYEQYF. The CDR3 nucleotides are TGTGCCAGTAGTCCCCTCCTAGGGGGGGGGTACGAGCAGTACTTC.

This rearrangement joins TRBV5-4 to TRBJ2-7; D is possibly TRBD1 or TRBD2 (5 bases each). V shed 4 bases and J shed 4 bases, with 15 bases lying between them. Germline loops: CDR1 SGHNT, CDR2 YYREEE (reference sequence). The CDR3 totals 14 residues. The DNA of the CDR3 is TGTGCCAGCAGCGAGAAGTCTTGGGGGTACGAGCAGTACTTC. This encodes CASSEKSWGYEQYF. Full variable domain (rest looked up from reference TRBV5-4 and TRBJ2-7): ETGVTQSPTHLIKTRGQQVTLRCSSQSGHNTVSWYQQALGQGPQFIFQYYREEENGRGNFPPRFSGLQFPNYSSELNVNALELDDSALYLCASSEKSWGYEQYFGPGTRLTVT.

The chain has TRBV10-3 and TRBJ2-5; 8 bases line up with TRBD2. Unmatched junction bases numbered 8, after V lost 7 bases and J lost 4 bases. CDR3 length: 14 amino acids. Germline V lookup: CDR1 ENHRY, CDR2 SYGVKD. CDR3 in amino acids: CAIMPGRGGETQYF. In DNA, the CDR3 is TGTGCCATCATGCCGGGACGGGGGGGAGAGACCCAGTACTTC.

This chain connects TRBV2 to TRBJ2-1; possibly TRBD2 for D (6 bases). The CDR3 runs to 14 residues. CDR1 is SNHLY, CDR2 FYNNEI, per germline. The ends were cut back, 1 base at V and 2 bases at J, with 6 bases in the middle. CDR3 in amino acids: CASSEGLAYNEQFF. CDR3 bases: TGTGCCAGCAGTGAAGGACTAGCCTACAATGAGCAGTTCTTC.

This clone has only one observation. The V gene is TRBV15, the J gene TRBJ2-3; D not certain. The CDR3 extends over 16 amino acids. Germline CDR1 is LNHNV and CDR2 is YYDKDF (reference sequence). V was trimmed by 1 base and J by 1 base, leaving 12 bases between them. This CDR3 reads CATSRGTVSGTDTQYF. The CDR3 DNA sequence: TGTGCCACCAGCAGAGGAACTGTGTCAGGCACAGATACGCAGTATTTT.

The CDR3 DNA sequence: TGTGCCAGCAGTCCGCCCGGGGAATCGGTGGAAAAACTGTTTTTT. This codes for CASSPPGESVEKLFF. This chain connects TRBV27 to TRBJ1-4; D gene ambiguous. This CDR3 comprises 15 residues. Per the germline V gene, CDR1 is MNHEY and CDR2 is SMNVEV (reference sequence). Trimming removed 5 bases at V and 8 bases at J, with 18 bases between.

This sequence joins TRBV7-9 and TRBJ1-6; unclear D gene. The CDR3 contains 15 residues. Germline CDR1 and CDR2: SEHNR and FQNEAQ (reference sequence). V gave up 5 bases and J gave up 3 bases, with 11 bases separating them. The CDR3 DNA reads as TGTGCCAGCAGCCGAGCAGGTTTCTATAATTCACCCCTCCACTTT. It encodes CASSRAGFYNSPLHF.

This chain links TRBV10-3 with TRBJ1-4, with TRBD1 as a possible D gene (5 bases). Germline CDR1 and CDR2: ENHRY and SYGVKD. Trimming left V 6 bases short and J 1 base short, with 9 bases between. The CDR3 covers 14 residues. The CDR3 sequence is CAISPTGTNEKLFF. CDR3 bases: TGTGCCATCAGCCCTACAGGAACTAATGAAAAACTGTTTTTT.

V is TRBV10-3 and J is TRBJ1-6, with D perhaps matching TRBD1 (6 bases). From germline, CDR1 is ENHRY and CDR2 SYGVKD. The CDR3 runs 17 residues. Deletions cut 0 bases from V and 1 base from J, with 10 bases between. Here the CDR3 DNA reads TGTGCCATCAGTGAGTCCGGGGGCTATTCCTATAATTCACCCCTCCACTTT. It yields the protein CAISESGGYSYNSPLHF.